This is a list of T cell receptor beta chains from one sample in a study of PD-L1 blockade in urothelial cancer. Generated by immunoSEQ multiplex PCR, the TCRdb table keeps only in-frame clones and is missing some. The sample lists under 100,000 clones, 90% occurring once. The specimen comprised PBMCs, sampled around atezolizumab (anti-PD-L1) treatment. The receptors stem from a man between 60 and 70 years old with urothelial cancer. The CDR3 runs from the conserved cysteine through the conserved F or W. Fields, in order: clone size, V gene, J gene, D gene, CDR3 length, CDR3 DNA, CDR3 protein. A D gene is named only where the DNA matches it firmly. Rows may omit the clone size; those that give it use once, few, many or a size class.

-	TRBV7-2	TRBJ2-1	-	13	TGTGCCAGCAGCTTAGAAGTGAGGAATGAGCAGTTCTTC	CASSLEVRNEQFF
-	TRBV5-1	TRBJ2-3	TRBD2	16	TGCGCCAGCAGTCTGGGTGGTGCGGGAGCGGCAGATACGCAGTATTTT	CASSLGGAGAADTQYF
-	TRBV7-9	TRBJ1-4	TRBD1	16	TGTGCCAGCAGCTTTTCATCGGGACAGGCTAATGAAAAACTGTTTTTT	CASSFSSGQANEKLFF
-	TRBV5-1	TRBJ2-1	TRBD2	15	TGCGCCAGCAGCCTCAGCGGGAGGGGGGACGATGAGCAGTTCTTC	CASSLSGRGDDEQFF
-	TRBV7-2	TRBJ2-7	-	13	TGTGCCAGCAGCTTAACCCCCCCGGTTGAGCAGTACTTC	CASSLTPPVEQYF
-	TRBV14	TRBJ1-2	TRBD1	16	TGTGCCAGCAGCCAGGATACCACGGGACAGGGCTATGGCTACACCTTC	CASSQDTTGQGYGYTF
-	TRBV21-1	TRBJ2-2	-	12	TGTGCCACCTGGGAGGGCACCGGGGAGCTGTTTTTT	CATWEGTGELFF
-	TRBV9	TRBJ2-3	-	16	TGTGCCAGCAGCGTAACAAAACAGACTACGACAGATACGCAGTATTTT	CASSVTKQTTTDTQYF
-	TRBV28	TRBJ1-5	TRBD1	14	TGTGCCAGCAGGATTCAGGGGGTGAGTCAGCCCCAGCATTTT	CASRIQGVSQPQHF
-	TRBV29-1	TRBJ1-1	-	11	TGCAGCGTAAGAGTGAACACTGAAGCTTTCTTT	CSVRVNTEAFF
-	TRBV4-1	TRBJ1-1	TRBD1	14	TGCGCCACCCGACAGGGGGCACGGAACACTGAAGCTTTCTTT	CATRQGARNTEAFF
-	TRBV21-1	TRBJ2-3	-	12	TGTGCCAGCAGCAAAGAGAGGGATACGCAGTATTTT	CASSKERDTQYF
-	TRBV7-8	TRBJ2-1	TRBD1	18	TGTGCCAGCAGCCCCACCAGGCCCGGGACAGGGGAGGTCAATGAGCAGTTCTTC	CASSPTRPGTGEVNEQFF
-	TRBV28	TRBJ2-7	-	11	TGTGCCAGCAGTTTGAGGGACGAGCAGTACTTC	CASSLRDEQYF
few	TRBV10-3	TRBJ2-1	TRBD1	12	TGTGCCGCGACAGGGGGAGAAAATGAGCAGTTCTTC	CAATGGENEQFF
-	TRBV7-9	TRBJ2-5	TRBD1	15	TGTGCCAGCAGCTTAGAGCCAGGGGGTAGGGAGACCCAGTACTTC	CASSLEPGGRETQYF
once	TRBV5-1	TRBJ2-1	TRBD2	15	TGCGCCAGCAGCTTCGGGGGGGCCCTCTACAATGAGCAGTTCTTC	CASSFGGALYNEQFF
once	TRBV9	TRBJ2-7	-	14	TGTGCCAGCAGCGTAGGCCCAGCGGTCTACGAGCAGTACTTC	CASSVGPAVYEQYF
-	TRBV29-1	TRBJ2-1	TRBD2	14	TGCAGCGTTGTAGCGGGAAGTGGCTACAATGAGCAGTTCTTC	CSVVAGSGYNEQFF
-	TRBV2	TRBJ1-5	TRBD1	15	TGTGCCAGCAGGCCCGGGACAGGGCAGAATCAGCCCCAGCATTTT	CASRPGTGQNQPQHF
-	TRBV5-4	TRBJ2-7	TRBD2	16	TGTGCCAGCAGCTTGGTACTAGCGGGGGGAACCTACGAGCAGTACTTC	CASSLVLAGGTYEQYF
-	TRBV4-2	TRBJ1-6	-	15	TGTGCCAGCAGCCAAGTACCAGGGCAGTTCTCACCCCTCCACTTT	CASSQVPGQFSPLHF
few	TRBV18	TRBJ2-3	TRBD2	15	TGTGCCAGCTCACCACCGGGACTAGTCAGAGATACGCAGTATTTT	CASSPPGLVRDTQYF
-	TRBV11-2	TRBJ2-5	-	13	TGTGCCAGCAGCTGGGCGGACTGGGAGACCCAGTACTTC	CASSWADWETQYF
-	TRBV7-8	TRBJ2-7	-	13	TGTGCCAGCAGCTTAGGGACAGCCTACGAGCAGTACTTC	CASSLGTAYEQYF
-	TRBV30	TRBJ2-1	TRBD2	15	TGTGCCTGGGGACCCGGGGCGGGGGGTCGCGATGAGCAGTTCTTC	CAWGPGAGGRDEQFF
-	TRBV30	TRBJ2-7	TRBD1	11	TGTGCCTGGAGCAATTTGGGACAGGGATTTTTC	CAWSNLGQGFF
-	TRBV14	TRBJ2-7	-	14	TGTGCCAGCAGCCAAGATCGGAGGGACTACGAGCAGTACTTC	CASSQDRRDYEQYF
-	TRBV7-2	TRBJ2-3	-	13	TGTGCCAGCAGCTTATACAGGGAAGATACGCAGTATTTT	CASSLYREDTQYF
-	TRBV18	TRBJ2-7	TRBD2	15	TGTGCCAGCTCACCGGGACTAGCGGGCTCCTACGAGCAGTACTTC	CASSPGLAGSYEQYF
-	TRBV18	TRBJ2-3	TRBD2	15	TGTGCCAGCTCAACTCAGCGGGAGGCGACAGATACGCAGTATTTT	CASSTQREATDTQYF
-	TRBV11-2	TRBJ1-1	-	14	TGTGCCAGCAGCTGGTCGACAGGCAACACTGAAGCTTTCTTT	CASSWSTGNTEAFF
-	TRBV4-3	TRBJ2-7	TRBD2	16	TGCGCCAGCAGCCAGGGGTCCTCTAGCGGGGGTTACGAGCAGTACTTC	CASSQGSSSGGYEQYF
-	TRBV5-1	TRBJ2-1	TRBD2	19	TGCGCCAGCAGCTCGGTAGCGGGAGGGCCACTTGGGTCCTACAATGAGCAGTTCTTC	CASSSVAGGPLGSYNEQFF
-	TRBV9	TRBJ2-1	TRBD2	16	TGTGCCAGCAGCGTAGATGCGGGGGAGCTATACAATGAGCAGTTCTTC	CASSVDAGELYNEQFF
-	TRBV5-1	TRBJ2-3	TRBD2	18	TGCGCCAGCAGCTTCGGGACTAGCGGGAGACTAGGCACAGATACGCAGTATTTT	CASSFGTSGRLGTDTQYF
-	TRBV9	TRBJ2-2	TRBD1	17	TGTGCCAGCAGCGTTACTGGGACAGGGGGCCGGACCGGGGAGCTGTTTTTT	CASSVTGTGGRTGELFF
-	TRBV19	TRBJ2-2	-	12	TGTGCCAGTAGTATTAGCACCGGGGAGCTGTTTTTT	CASSISTGELFF
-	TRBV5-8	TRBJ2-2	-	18	TGTGCCAGCAGCTTGGCCGGGGGGCTACTTCTTAACACCGGGGAGCTGTTTTTT	CASSLAGGLLLNTGELFF
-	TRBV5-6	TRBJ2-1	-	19	TGTGCCAGCAGCGCCTTCCCCCTGATGGGCAGCAGCTCCTACAATGAGCAGTTCTTC	CASSAFPLMGSSSYNEQFF
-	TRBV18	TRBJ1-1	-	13	TGTGCCAGCTCTGCTACAGGAGGGGCTGAAGCTTTCTTT	CASSATGGAEAFF
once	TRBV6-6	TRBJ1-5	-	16	TGTGCCAGCAGTTACTCGAGACGGGGAGGCGGTCAGCCCCAGCATTTT	CASSYSRRGGGQPQHF
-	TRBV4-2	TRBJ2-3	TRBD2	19	TGTGCCAGCAGCCCCCCACCCTCGGGGCTAGCGGGGAGGACAGATACGCAGTATTTT	CASSPPPSGLAGRTDTQYF
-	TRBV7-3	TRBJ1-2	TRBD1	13	TGTGCCAGCAGCTTAGACAGGGTTGATGGCTACACCTTC	CASSLDRVDGYTF